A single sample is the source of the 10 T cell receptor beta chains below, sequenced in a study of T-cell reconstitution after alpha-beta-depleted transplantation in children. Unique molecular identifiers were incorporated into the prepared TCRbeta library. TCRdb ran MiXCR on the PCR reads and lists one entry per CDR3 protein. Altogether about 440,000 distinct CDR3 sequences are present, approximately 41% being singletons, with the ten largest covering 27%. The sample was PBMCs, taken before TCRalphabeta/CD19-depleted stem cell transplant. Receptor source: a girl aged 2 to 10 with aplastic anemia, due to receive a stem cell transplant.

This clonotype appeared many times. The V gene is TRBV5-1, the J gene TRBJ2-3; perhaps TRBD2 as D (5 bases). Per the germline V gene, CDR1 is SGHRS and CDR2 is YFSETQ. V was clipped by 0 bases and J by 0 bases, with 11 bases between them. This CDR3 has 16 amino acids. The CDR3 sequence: CASSLGLRESTDTQYF. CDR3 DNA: TGCGCCAGCAGCTTGGGGCTCCGGGAAAGCACAGATACGCAGTATTTT. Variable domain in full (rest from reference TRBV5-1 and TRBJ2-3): KAGVTQTPRYLIKTRGQQVTLSCSPISGHRSVSWYQQTPGQGLQFLFEYFSETQRNKGNFPGRFSGRQFSNSRSEMNVSTLELGDSALYLCASSLGLRESTDTQYFGPGTRLTVL.

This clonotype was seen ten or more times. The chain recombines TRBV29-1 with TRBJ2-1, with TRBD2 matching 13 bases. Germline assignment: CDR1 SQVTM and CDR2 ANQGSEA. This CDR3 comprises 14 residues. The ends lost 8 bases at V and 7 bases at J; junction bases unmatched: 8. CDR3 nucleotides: TGCAGCCTAAGGACTAGCGGGAGACGTAATGAGCAGTTCTTC. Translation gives CSLRTSGRRNEQFF.

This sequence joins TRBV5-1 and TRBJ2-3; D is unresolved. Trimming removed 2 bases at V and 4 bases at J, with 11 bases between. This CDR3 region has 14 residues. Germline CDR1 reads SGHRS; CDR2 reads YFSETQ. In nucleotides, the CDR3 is TGCGCCAGCAGCTTTGAAAAGGTGGCAGATACGCAGTATTTT. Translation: CASSFEKVADTQYF.

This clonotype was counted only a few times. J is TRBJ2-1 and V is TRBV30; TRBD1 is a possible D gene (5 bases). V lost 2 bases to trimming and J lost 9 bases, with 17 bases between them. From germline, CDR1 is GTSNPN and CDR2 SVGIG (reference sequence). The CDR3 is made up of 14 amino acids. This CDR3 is CAWSRSTVQGEQFF. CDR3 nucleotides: TGTGCCTGGAGTCGGTCTACAGTTCAGGGTGAGCAGTTCTTC. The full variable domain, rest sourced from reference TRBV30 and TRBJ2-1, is SQTIHQWPATLVQPVGSPLSLECTVEGTSNPNLYWYRQAAGRGLQLLFYSVGIGQISSEVPQNLSASRPQDRQFILSSKKLLLSDSGFYLCAWSRSTVQGEQFFGPGTRLTVL.

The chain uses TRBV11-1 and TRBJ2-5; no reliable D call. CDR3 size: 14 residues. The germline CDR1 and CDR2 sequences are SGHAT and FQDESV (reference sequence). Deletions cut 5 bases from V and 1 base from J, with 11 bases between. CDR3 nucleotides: TGTGCCAGCAGCCAATCAATCCCCCAAGAGACCCAGTACTTC. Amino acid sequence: CASSQSIPQETQYF.

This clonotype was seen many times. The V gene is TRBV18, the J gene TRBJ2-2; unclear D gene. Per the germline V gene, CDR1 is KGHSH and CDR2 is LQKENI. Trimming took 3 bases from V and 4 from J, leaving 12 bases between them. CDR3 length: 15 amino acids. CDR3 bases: TGTGCCAGCTCACCGGGTCCCAGGTCCACCGGGGAGCTGTTTTTT. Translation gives CASSPGPRSTGELFF.

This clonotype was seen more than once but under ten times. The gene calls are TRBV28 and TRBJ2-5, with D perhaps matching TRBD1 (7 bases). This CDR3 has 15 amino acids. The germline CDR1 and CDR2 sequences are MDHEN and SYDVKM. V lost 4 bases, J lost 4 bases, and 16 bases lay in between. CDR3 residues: CASSSHSQGGETQYF. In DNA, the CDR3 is TGTGCCAGCAGTTCCCACTCGCAGGGGGGAGAGACCCAGTACTTC.

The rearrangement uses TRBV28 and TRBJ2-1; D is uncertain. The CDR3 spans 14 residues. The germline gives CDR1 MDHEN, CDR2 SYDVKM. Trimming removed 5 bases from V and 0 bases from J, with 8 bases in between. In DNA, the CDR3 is TGTGCCAGCAGTACGTACAGCTCCTACAATGAGCAGTTCTTC. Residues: CASSTYSSYNEQFF. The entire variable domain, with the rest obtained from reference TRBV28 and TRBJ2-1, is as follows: DVKVTQSSRYLVKRTGEKVFLECVQDMDHENMFWYRQDPGLGLRLIYFSYDVKMKEKGDIPEGYSVSREKKERFSLILESASTNQTSMYLCASSTYSSYNEQFFGPGTRLTVL.

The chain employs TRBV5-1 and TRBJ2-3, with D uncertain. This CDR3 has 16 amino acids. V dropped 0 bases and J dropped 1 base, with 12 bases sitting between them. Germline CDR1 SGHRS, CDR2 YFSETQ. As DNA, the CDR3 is TGCGCCAGCAGCTTGGCTGTGGCCTTAGGCACAGATACGCAGTATTTT. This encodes CASSLAVALGTDTQYF. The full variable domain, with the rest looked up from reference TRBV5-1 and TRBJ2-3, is KAGVTQTPRYLIKTRGQQVTLSCSPISGHRSVSWYQQTPGQGLQFLFEYFSETQRNKGNFPGRFSGRQFSNSRSEMNVSTLELGDSALYLCASSLAVALGTDTQYFGPGTRLTVL.

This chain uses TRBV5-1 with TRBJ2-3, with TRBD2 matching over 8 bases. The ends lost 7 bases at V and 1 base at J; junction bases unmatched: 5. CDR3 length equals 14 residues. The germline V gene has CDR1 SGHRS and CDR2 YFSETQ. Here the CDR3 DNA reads TGCGCCAGCGAGAGCGGGGGAGGCACAGATACGCAGTATTTT. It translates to CASESGGGTDTQYF.